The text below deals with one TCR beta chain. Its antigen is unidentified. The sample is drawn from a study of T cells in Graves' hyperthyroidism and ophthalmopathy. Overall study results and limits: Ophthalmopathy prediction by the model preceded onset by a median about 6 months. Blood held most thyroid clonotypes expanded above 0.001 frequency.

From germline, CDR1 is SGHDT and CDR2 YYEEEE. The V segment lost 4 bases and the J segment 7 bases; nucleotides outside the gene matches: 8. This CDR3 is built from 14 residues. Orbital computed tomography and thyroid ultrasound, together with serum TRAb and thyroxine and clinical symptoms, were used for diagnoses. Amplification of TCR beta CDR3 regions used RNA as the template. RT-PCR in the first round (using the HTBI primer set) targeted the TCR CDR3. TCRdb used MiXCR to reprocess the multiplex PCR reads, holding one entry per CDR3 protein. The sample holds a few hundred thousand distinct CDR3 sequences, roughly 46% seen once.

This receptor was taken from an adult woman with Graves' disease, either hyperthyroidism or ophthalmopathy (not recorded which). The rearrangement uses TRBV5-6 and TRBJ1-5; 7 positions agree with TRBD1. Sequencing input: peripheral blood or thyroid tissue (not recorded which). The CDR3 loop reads CASSEWTGPQPQHF. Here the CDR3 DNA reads TGTGCCAGCAGCGAGTGGACAGGCCCGCAGCCCCAGCATTTT.